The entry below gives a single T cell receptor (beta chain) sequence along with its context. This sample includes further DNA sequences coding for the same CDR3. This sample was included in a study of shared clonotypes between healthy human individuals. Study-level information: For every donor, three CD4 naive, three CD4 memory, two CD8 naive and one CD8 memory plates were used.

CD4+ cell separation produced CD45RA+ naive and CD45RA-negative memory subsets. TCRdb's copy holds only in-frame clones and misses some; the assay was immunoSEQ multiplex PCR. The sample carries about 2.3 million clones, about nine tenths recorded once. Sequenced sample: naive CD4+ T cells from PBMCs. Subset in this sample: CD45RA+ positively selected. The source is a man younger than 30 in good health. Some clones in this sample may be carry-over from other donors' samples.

The CDR3: CASSVLGGNTEAFF. Here the CDR3 DNA reads TGTGCCAGCAGCGTCCTCGGGGGGAACACTGAAGCTTTCTTT. The V call is TRBV9, the J call TRBJ1-1, with a weak D call TRBD1 (5 bases). Germline lookup yields CDR1 SGDLS and CDR2 YYNGEE. The CDR3 extends over 14 amino acids. Trimming stripped 2 bases from V and 1 base from J, with 9 bases between. Variable domain in full (rest from reference TRBV9 and TRBJ1-1): DSGVTQTPKHLITATGQRVTLRCSPRSGDLSVYWYQQSLDQGLQFLIQYYNGEERAKGNILERFSAQQFPDLHSELNLSSLELGDSALYFCASSVLGGNTEAFFGQGTRLTVV.